This T cell receptor beta chain was recovered during a study of molecular identifiers for immune sequencing clone quantification. The CDR3 covers 15 residues. The ends lost 4 bases at V and 6 bases at J; junction bases unmatched: 7. Listed TCR primers and previously described methods were used for bulk TCR libraries. TCRdb used MiXCR to reprocess the PCR reads, holding one entry per CDR3 protein. The data hold 35,000 to 40,000 distinct CDR3 sequences, with about 20% observed a single time. Sequencing was performed on naive CD8+ T cells from blood, with Jurkat cell RNA spiked in. Specified subset: FACS-sorted CD8+CD4-CCR7+CD45RA+ naive T cells. The TCR comes from a human donor in good health. Some libraries in this study had Jurkat cell RNA spiked in. V is TRBV12-3 or TRBV12-4 and J is TRBJ2-1; 9 nucleotides match TRBD1. CDR3 sequence: CASSSWDREGNEQFF. For the CDR3, the DNA is TGTGCCAGCAGTTCCTGGGACAGGGAGGGCAATGAGCAGTTCTTC.